This T cell receptor beta chain came from a study of cytomegalovirus exposure and HLA in healthy donors. Germline V gene data show CDR1 as SNHLY and CDR2 as FYNNEI. V shed 6 bases, J shed 9 bases, and the junction held 10 bases outside the gene matches. The length of the CDR3 is 15 residues. TCRdb keeps only in-frame clones here, not all; method: immunoSEQ multiplex PCR. The table includes 200,000 or so clones, around 86% detected once. This receptor was taken from a woman between 18 and 30 years old in good health and CMV-seropositive. What was sequenced was PBMCs. This chain joins TRBV2 and TRBJ2-1; TRBD1 aligns across 11 bases. The CDR3: CASRQAGQGGIEQFF. In DNA, the CDR3 is TGTGCCAGCAGGCAGGCGGGACAGGGGGGCATTGAGCAGTTCTTC.